The present TCR beta chain was sequenced within a study of shared clonotypes between healthy human individuals. With 5 bases clipped from V and 6 bases from J, the junction kept 8 bases outside the gene matches. This CDR3 comprises 14 residues. CDR1 is MNHNY, CDR2 SVGAGI, per germline (reference sequence). Sequencing was performed with immunoSEQ multiplex PCR; in TCRdb, only in-frame clones are kept and a portion is missing. The table records fewer than 850,000 clones, roughly 87% of them present only once. This receptor was taken from a man between 18 and 35 years old in good health. Some clones in this sample may be carry-over from other donors' samples. The rearrangement joins TRBV6-6 to TRBJ2-7; 9 bases agree with TRBD1. The sample comprised memory CD8+ T cells from PBMCs. As for subset: CD45RO+ cells pooled with CCR7-negative TemRA cells. Here the CDR3 reads CASSHRDRDSEQYF. In nucleotides, the CDR3 is TGTGCCAGCAGTCACCGGGACAGGGACTCCGAGCAGTACTTC.